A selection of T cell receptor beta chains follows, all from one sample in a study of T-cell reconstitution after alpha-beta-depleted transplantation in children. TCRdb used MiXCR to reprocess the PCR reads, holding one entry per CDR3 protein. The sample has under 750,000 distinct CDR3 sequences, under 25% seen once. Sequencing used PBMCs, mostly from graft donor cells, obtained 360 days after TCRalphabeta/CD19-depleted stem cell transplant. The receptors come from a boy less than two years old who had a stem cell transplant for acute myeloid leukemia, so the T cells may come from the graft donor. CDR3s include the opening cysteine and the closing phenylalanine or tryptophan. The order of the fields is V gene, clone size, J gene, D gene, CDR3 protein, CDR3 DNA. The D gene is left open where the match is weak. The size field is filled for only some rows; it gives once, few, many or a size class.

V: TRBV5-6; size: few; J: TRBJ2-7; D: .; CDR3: CASSLGDEILYEQYF; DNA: TGTGCCAGCAGCTTGGGGGACGAGATTCTCTACGAGCAGTACTTC
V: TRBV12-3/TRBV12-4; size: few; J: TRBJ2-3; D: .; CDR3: CAERWGTDTQYF; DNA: TGTGCCGAGAGGTGGGGGACAGATACGCAGTATTTT
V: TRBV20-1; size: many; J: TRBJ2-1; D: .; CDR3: CSATGNNEQFF; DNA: TGCAGTGCGACAGGAAACAATGAGCAGTTCTTC
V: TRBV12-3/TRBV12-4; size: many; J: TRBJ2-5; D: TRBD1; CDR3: CASSLGDSSQETQYF; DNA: TGTGCCAGCAGTTTAGGGGACAGCTCCCAAGAGACCCAGTACTTC
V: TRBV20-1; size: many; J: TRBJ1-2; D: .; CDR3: CSALTGTGYGYTF; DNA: TGCAGTGCCCTCACCGGGACGGGGTATGGCTACACCTTC
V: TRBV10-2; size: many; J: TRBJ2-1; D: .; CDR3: CASSVGAGIISSYNEQFF; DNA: TGCGCCAGCAGTGTCGGGGCGGGAATAATCAGCTCCTACAATGAGCAGTTCTTC
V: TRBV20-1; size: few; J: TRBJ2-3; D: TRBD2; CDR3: CSASSYLAGVGVRSSTDTQYF; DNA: TGCAGTGCTAGCTCCTATTTAGCGGGGGTCGGAGTGCGATCTAGCACAGATACGCAGTATTTT
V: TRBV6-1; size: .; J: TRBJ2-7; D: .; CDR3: CASRLLDRYEQYF; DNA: TGTGCCAGCAGGCTACTAGATCGGTACGAGCAGTACTTC
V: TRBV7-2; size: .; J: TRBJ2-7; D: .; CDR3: CASSQSDEQYF; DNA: TGTGCCAGCAGCCAAAGCGACGAGCAGTACTTC
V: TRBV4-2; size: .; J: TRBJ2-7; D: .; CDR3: CASSPGLGYYEQYF; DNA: TGTGCCAGCAGCCCAGGGCTAGGGTACTACGAGCAGTACTTC
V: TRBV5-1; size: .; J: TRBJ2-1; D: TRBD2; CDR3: CASSLAHSGGPNEQFF; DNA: TGCGCCAGCAGCCTGGCCCATAGCGGGGGGCCGAATGAGCAGTTCTTC
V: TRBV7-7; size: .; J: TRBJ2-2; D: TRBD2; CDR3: CASSSTRAGTGELFF; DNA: TGTGCCAGCAGCTCGACTAGAGCGGGAACCGGGGAGCTGTTTTTT
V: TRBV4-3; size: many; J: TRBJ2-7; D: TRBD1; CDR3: CASSQAQDRGQWYEQYF; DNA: TGCGCCAGCAGCCAAGCCCAGGACAGGGGGCAATGGTACGAGCAGTACTTC
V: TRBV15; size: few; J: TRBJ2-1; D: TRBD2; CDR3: CATSRRLAGLAEQFF; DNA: TGTGCCACCAGCAGAAGACTAGCGGGGTTGGCTGAGCAGTTCTTC
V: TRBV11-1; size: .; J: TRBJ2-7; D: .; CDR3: CASSKNVPLDEQYF; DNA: TGTGCCAGCAGCAAAAATGTCCCGTTGGACGAGCAGTACTTC